This TCR beta chain was recovered during a study of shared clonotypes between healthy human individuals. To note about this clone: The antigen remains unidentified.

The CDR3 is 15 residues long. V gave up 3 bases and J gave up 11 bases; unmatched junction bases: 13. Germline V CDR1 and CDR2: LNHDA, SQIVND (reference sequence). General study results and limits: Clonotype sharing across a few donors was observed for around 5% of naive CD4 clonotypes.

The method was immunoSEQ multiplex PCR; TCRdb's version includes in-frame clones alone and lacks a portion of them. The sample has hundreds of thousands of clones; approximately 97% are singletons. CD45RA+ naive and CD45RA-negative memory subsets were separated from CD4+ cells. The sequenced material came from naive CD4+ T cells sorted from blood. The subset: CD45RA+ positively selected. The TCR comes from a woman aged 25 to 39 in good health. The chain joins TRBV19 to TRBJ1-5; TRBD1 agrees at 7 bases. CDR3 nucleotides: TGTGCCAGTAGTATCGGAGGTGGACAGGCGGTAGCCCAGCATTTT. Residues: CASSIGGGQAVAQHF.